This T cell receptor (beta chain) is from a study of blood T cells in healthy people across ages. Study findings and constraints: What prevented conclusive comparison of naive and antigen-experienced cells was that PBMCs were unsorted. Older individuals had lower TCR beta diversity per million T cells (the decline was roughly linear).

Alongside a J-beta primer mix, a sample-barcoded 5' primer served in a second PCR lasting about 7 to 11 cycles. TCRdb independently ran MiXCR on the 5' RACE reads; one entry per CDR3 protein. The sample has more than 600,000 distinct CDR3 sequences; just under 25% are singletons. Germline loops: CDR1 LGHDT, CDR2 YNNKEL (reference sequence). V was cut by 4 bases and J by 0 bases, with 20 bases left in between. The CDR3 covers 18 residues. As regards this clonotype: What it binds is unknown.

The sample was also linked to a second study, of T cells of mothers and their children. That paper states: It was found that thymic selection shapes TCR recombination output similarly in related and unrelated pairs. Relative to unrelated pairs, biologically related mother-child dyads exhibited marginally greater, non-significant overlap.

The sequenced sample consisted of blood. This rearrangement joins TRBV3-1 to TRBJ2-3; TRBD2 might be the D (6 bases). The sequence was obtained from a boy under 18 in good health. CDR3: CASSRTRDSYGSTDTQYF. In DNA form, the CDR3 reads TGTGCCAGCAGCCGAACCCGGGACTCCTACGGGAGCACAGATACGCAGTATTTT.